Below, 10 T cell receptor beta chains from the same sample are listed, as sequenced in a study of T-cell memory formation after mild COVID-19 (dated by TCRdb to the early 2020s). The library was built by means of 5' RACE. Data came from an Illumina NovaSeq 6000. TCRdb reprocessing: public reads trimmed at Q25 with fastp, clones called with MiXCR, in-frame beta chains kept. Every distinct CDR3 protein forms one entry, paired with its most common genes and DNA. The table for this sample lists approximately 150,000 distinct CDR3 sequences; roughly 6.2% of them were counted only once. Roughly 1.9% of the sample comes from the top ten. The specimen was PBMCs or a T cell subset sorted from them (not recorded which). The receptor source for this set is an adult woman who had mild COVID-19 (a few samples of this study predate the infection). The sample titles of this study are shuffled in the database, so cell type and time point are left out; the donor was told from shared clones.

There are many counts of this clonotype. The CDR3 is CSARPDRERTGELFF. The CDR3 nucleotides read TGCAGTGCTAGGCCTGACAGGGAGCGGACCGGGGAGCTGTTTTTT. The chain carries TRBV20-1 and TRBJ2-2; 7 nucleotides line up with TRBD1. After removal of 3 bases from V and 5 bases from J, the junction contained 9 bases not matched to a gene. This CDR3 is built from 15 residues. Per germline, CDR1 DFQATT and CDR2 SNEGSKA (reference sequence).

This clonotype was picked up many times. This chain links TRBV7-3 with TRBJ2-5; TRBD2 matches 8 bases. V shed 5 bases and J 4 bases; nucleotides not matched to a gene: 6. The CDR3 has 14 residues. Looked up from germline, CDR1 is SGHTA and CDR2 is FQGTGA. Here the CDR3 reads CASSLRGGRETQYF. Here the CDR3 DNA reads TGTGCCAGCAGCCTGCGCGGGGGGAGAGAGACCCAGTACTTC.

This clonotype was counted many times. J is TRBJ1-2 and V is TRBV29-1; 9 nucleotides line up with TRBD1. Germline CDR1 is SQVTM and CDR2 is ANQGSEA. V gave up 7 bases and J gave up 14 bases; unmatched junction bases: 11. The CDR3 runs to 11 residues. In DNA, the CDR3 is TGCAGCGCCACAGGGACAGGGCTGAGTACCTTC. Protein: CSATGTGLSTF.

This clonotype was seen more than once but under ten times. The CDR3 nucleotides read TGCGCCAGCAGCCAAGAAGGAGGTCTTCTTTACTTC. This sequence encodes CASSQEGGLLYF. The chain is built from TRBV4-1 and TRBJ2-4; TRBD2 might be the D (5 bases). Germline V gene sequence: CDR1 MGHRA, CDR2 YSYEKL. V lost 0 bases and J 16 bases, leaving 13 bases between the germline ends. The length of the CDR3 is 12 residues.

This clonotype was seen many times. The chain carries TRBV6-5 and TRBJ1-4; possibly TRBD1 for D (5 bases). This CDR3 spans 14 amino acids. The V gene lost 0 bases and the J gene lost 10 bases, with 12 bases spanning the gap. Germline V gene data show CDR1 as MNHEY and CDR2 as SVGAGI. CDR3 DNA sequence: TGTGCCAGCAGTTACTCCCGGGACGGCGGAAAACTGTTTTTT. This sequence encodes CASSYSRDGGKLFF.

Only a few counts were recorded for this clonotype. The chain couples TRBV4-1 to TRBJ2-4; D perhaps matches TRBD1 (6 bases). V lost 4 bases and J 2 bases, leaving 18 bases between the germline ends. In germline, CDR1 is MGHRA, CDR2 YSYEKL. This CDR3 region has 17 residues. CDR3 loop: CASSRVEQGDSKNIQYF. As DNA, the CDR3 is TGCGCCAGCAGCCGTGTAGAACAGGGAGATTCCAAAAACATTCAGTACTTC.

This CDR3 is CASSPGAGGFSTDTQYF. CDR3 DNA: TGTGCCAGCTCACCAGGCGCGGGAGGATTTAGCACAGATACGCAGTATTTT. The chain links TRBV18 to TRBJ2-3, with 8 bases fitting TRBD2. Germline V gene data show CDR1 as KGHSH and CDR2 as LQKENI. The CDR3 is 17 residues long. After removal of 2 bases from V and 0 bases from J, the junction contained 7 bases not matched to a gene.

The chain employs TRBV20-1 and TRBJ2-5; 11 nucleotides agree with TRBD2. V was pared by 6 bases and J by 3 bases, with 6 bases of the junction left unmatched. CDR1 is DFQATT and CDR2 is SNEGSKA in the germline V gene (reference sequence). The CDR3 consists of 14 residues. CDR3 protein: CSALLAGVKETQYF. Here the CDR3 DNA reads TGCAGTGCATTACTAGCGGGAGTGAAAGAGACCCAGTACTTC.

This clonotype was seen at least ten times. The chain has TRBV11-2 and TRBJ2-5; 8 bases align to TRBD2. V was clipped by 5 bases and J by 2 bases; unmatched bases: 10. The CDR3 length is 16 residues. Germline V lookup: CDR1 SGHAT, CDR2 FQNNGV. The CDR3 region is CASSPAASGHQETQYF. CDR3 nucleotides: TGTGCCAGCAGCCCTGCGGCTAGCGGGCATCAAGAGACCCAGTACTTC. Drawing the rest from reference TRBV11-2 and TRBJ2-5, the complete variable domain is EAGVAQSPRYKIIEKRQSVAFWCNPISGHATLYWYQQILGQGPKLLIQFQNNGVVDDSQLPKDRFSAERLKGVDSTLKIQPAKLEDSAVYLCASSPAASGHQETQYFGPGTRLLVL.

This clonotype was counted only a few times. This sequence joins TRBV7-9 and TRBJ2-5; D is tentatively TRBD1 or TRBD2 (6 bases each). CDR1 is SEHNR, CDR2 FQNEAQ, per germline (reference sequence). V lost 2 bases and J 5 bases, leaving 12 bases between the germline ends. This CDR3 has 14 residues. The CDR3 is CASSLRRGEETQYF. In nucleotides, the CDR3 is TGTGCCAGCAGCTTACGAAGGGGGGAGGAGACCCAGTACTTC. The full variable domain, with the rest looked up from reference TRBV7-9 and TRBJ2-5, is DTGVSQNPRHKITKRGQNVTFRCDPISEHNRLYWYRQTLGQGPEFLTYFQNEAQLEKSRLLSDRFSAERPKGSFSTLEIQRTEQGDSAMYLCASSLRRGEETQYFGPGTRLLVL.